This T cell receptor (beta chain) was recovered during a study of shared clonotypes between healthy human individuals. V lost 5 bases and J 6 bases, leaving 16 bases between the germline ends. Germline CDR1 is MNHEY and CDR2 is SVGAGI. This CDR3 is built from 15 residues. Repertoires were generated with immunoSEQ multiplex PCR, while TCRdb's copy carries only in-frame clones and drops some. The table lists about 2.3 million clones, 80% to 95% of them singletons. Sequencing used naive CD4+ T cells from PBMCs. The subset is: CD45RA+ positively selected. The receptor's source is a young man in good health. Some clones in this sample may be carry-over from other donors' samples. The genes are TRBV6-5 and TRBJ2-2, with D possibly matching TRBD1 (5 bases). The CDR3 bases are TGTGCCAGCAGTCCGGGCCTCCTAGGGGCCGGGGAGCTGTTTTTT. Its translation is CASSPGLLGAGELFF.